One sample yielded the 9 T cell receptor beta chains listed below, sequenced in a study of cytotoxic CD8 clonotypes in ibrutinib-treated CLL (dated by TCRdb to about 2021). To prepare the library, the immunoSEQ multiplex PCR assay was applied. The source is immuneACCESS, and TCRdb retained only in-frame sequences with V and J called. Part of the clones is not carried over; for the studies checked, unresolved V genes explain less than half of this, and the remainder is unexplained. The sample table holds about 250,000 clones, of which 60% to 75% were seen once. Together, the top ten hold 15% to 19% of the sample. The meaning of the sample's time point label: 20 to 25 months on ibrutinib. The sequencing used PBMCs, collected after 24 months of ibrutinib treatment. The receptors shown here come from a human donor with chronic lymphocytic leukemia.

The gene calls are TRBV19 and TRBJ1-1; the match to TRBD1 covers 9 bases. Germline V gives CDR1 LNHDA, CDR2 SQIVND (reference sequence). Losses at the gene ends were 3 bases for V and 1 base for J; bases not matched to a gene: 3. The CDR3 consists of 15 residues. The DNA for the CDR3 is TGTGCCAGTAGTATGTGGGACAGGGCGAACACTGAAGCTTTCTTT. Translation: CASSMWDRANTEAFF.

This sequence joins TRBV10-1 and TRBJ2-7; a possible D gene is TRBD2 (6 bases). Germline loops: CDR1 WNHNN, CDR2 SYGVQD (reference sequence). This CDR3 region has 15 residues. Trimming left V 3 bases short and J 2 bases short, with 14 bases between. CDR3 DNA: TGCGCCAGCAGTGAATCGGGGGATCCCACCTACGAGCAGTACTTC. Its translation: CASSESGDPTYEQYF.

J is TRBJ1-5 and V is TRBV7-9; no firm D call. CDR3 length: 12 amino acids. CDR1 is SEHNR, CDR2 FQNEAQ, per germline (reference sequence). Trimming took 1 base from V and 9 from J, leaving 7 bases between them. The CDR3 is CASSLEFRPQHF. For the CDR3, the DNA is TGTGCCAGCAGCTTAGAATTTCGGCCCCAGCATTTT.

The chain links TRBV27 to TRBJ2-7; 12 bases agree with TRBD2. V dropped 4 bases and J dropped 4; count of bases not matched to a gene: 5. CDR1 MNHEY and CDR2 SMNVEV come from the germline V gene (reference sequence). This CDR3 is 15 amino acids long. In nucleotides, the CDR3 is TGTGCCAGCAGTTCCATGACTAGCGGGAGTTACGAGCAGTACTTC. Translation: CASSSMTSGSYEQYF.

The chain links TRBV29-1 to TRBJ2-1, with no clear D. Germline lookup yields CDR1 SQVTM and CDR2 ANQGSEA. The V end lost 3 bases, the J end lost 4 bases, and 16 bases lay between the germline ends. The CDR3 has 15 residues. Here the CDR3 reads CSVDSTAHTYNEQFF. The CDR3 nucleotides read TGCAGCGTTGATTCCACAGCGCATACTTACAATGAGCAGTTCTTC.

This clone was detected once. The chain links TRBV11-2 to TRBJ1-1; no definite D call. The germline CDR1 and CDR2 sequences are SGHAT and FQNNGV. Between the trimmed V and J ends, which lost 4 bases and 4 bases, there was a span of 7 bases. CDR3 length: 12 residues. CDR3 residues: CASSYYGTEAFF. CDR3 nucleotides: TGTGCCAGCAGCTACTACGGCACTGAAGCTTTCTTT.

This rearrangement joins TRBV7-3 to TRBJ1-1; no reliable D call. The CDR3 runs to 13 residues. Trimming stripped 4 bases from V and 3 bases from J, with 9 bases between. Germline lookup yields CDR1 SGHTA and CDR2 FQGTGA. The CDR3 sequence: CASSSQRDTEAFF. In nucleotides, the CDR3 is TGTGCCAGCAGCTCACAACGGGACACTGAAGCTTTCTTT.

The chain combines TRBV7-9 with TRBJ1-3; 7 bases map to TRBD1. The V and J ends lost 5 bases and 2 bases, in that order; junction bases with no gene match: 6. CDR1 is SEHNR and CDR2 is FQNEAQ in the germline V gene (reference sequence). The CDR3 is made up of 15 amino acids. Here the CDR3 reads CASSLLGTAGNTIYF. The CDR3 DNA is TGTGCCAGCAGCCTACTTGGGACAGCTGGAAACACCATATATTTT.

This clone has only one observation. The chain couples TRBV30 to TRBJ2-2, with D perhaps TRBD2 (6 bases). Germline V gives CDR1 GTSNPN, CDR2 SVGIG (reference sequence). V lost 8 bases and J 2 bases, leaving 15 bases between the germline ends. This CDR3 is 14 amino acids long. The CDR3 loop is CARTGVLNTGELFF. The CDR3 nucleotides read TGTGCCAGGACGGGGGTTTTAAACACCGGGGAGCTGTTTTTT. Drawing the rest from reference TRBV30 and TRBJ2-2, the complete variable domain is SQTIHQWPATLVQPVGSPLSLECTVEGTSNPNLYWYRQAAGRGLQLLFYSVGIGQISSEVPQNLSASRPQDRQFILSSKKLLLSDSGFYLCARTGVLNTGELFFGEGSRLTVL.